The clone carrying this T cell receptor (beta chain) turned up a few times. The entry originates in a study of cytomegalovirus exposure and HLA in healthy donors. Primers included in the PCR were 60 Vbeta and 13 Jbeta primers. Clones were read by immunoSEQ multiplex PCR, and TCRdb kept only the in-frame ones, dropping some. The data hold roughly 150,000 clones, with nearly 80% observed a single time. V shed 3 bases and J shed 1 base, with 13 bases lying between them. The CDR3 consists of 16 residues. In germline, CDR1 is LNHDA, CDR2 SQIVND (reference sequence). This receptor was identified in a woman in her forties in good health and CMV-seronegative. The sequenced material came from PBMCs. The J gene is TRBJ1-5, the V gene TRBV19; D is undetermined. The CDR3 nucleotides read TGTGCCAGTAGTATCTATCACGGGTTGAGCAATCAGCCCCAGCATTTT. This translates into CASSIYHGLSNQPQHF.